The present TCR beta chain was sequenced within a study of T cells in Graves' hyperthyroidism and ophthalmopathy. There are 13 residues in the CDR3. CDR1 SNHLY and CDR2 FYNNEI come from the germline V gene. V was cut by 6 bases and J by 5 bases, with 13 bases left in between. General study results and limits: Most expanded thyroid clonotypes above 0.001 recurred in blood.

The sample holds many counts of this clonotype. No antigen is known for it. Using RNA transcripts as the source, TCR beta CDR3 regions were amplified. An initial round of RT-PCR targeting the TCR CDR3 relied on the HTBI primer set. One entry per CDR3 protein, called by TCRdb with MiXCR from the multiplex PCR reads. Among approximately 430,000 distinct CDR3 sequences listed, more than 15% were seen once. The diagnoses drew upon clinical symptoms, serum thyroxine and TRAb, thyroid ultrasound and orbital computed tomography. The J gene is TRBJ2-5, the V gene TRBV2; no clear D gene. The source material was blood. This clonotype was sampled from a woman aged 18-35 years with Graves' hyperthyroidism. CDR3 DNA: TGTGCCAGCAGCGGCGGACGTCGGGAGACCCAGTACTTC. As protein: CASSGGRRETQYF.